The 12 T cell receptor beta chains below come from one sample, sequenced in a study of CD8+ T cells in alopecia areata (dated by TCRdb to about 2018). Pooled mouse cutaneous lymph node cells were stained for CD4, CD8alpha, NKG2D, NKG2ACE and other markers, then sorted on a BD Influx. The receptor library was made with the immunoSEQ multiplex PCR assay. RNA was extracted from all samples and reverse transcribed into cDNA as template for TCR sequencing. TCRdb stores this immuneACCESS table with in-frame sequences only. Part of the clones is absent; in the studies checked, under half of the shortfall reflects unresolved V genes, and no reason is known for the rest. This sample holds around 1,500 clones in total, without any singletons. Clones ranked in the top ten supply over 30% of the sample. Sequencing used CD8+ T cells sorted from a lymph node. These TCRs come from a C3H/HeJ mouse with alopecia areata. Mice of this strain carry the MHC haplotype H2-k.

This clone was recorded a few times. The gene names given are mouse names. The CDR3 end falls 4 residues outside the read, so it is completed with the germline J gene. The chain combines TRBV13-3 with TRBJ2-5; TRBD2 agrees at 9 bases. The germline V gene has CDR1 NNHDY and CDR2 SYVADS. This CDR3 region has 15 residues. The V segment lost 5 bases and the J segment 0 bases; nucleotides outside the gene matches: 4. The covered CDR3 bases are TGTGCCAGCAGGGACTGGGGTATTAACCAAGAC. Translating gives CASRDWGINQD. The full CDR3 reads CASRDWGINQDTQYF.

This clone was picked up a small number of times. Mouse gene names apply. The DNA ends 4 residues before the CDR3 does, and the rest of the CDR3 is filled in from the germline J gene. The chain combines TRBV13-2 with TRBJ2-5; 13 bases fit TRBD2. There are 16 residues in the CDR3. The germline V gene encodes CDR1 NNHNN and CDR2 SYGAGS (reference sequence). The part of the CDR3 DNA that was read is TGTGCCAGCGGTGATCCGGGACTGGGGGGGGAAGAC. Its protein product is CASGDPGLGGED. The whole CDR3 region reads CASGDPGLGGEDTQYF.

This clone has only a few counts. Mouse names are used for the genes. The read gets to within 4 residues of the CDR3 end, and the germline J gene fills in the rest. The V gene is TRBV13-2, the J gene TRBJ2-2; the match to TRBD2 covers 7 bases. Germline CDR1 reads NNHNN; CDR2 reads SYGAGS (reference sequence). V shed 0 bases and J 0 bases; nucleotides not matched to a gene: 2. The CDR3 length is 16 residues. The CDR3 sequence is CASGDELGTNTGQLYF. The sequenced CDR3 bases are TGTGCCAGCGGTGATGAACTGGGGACAAACACCGGG.

This clone has ten or more counts. Mouse germline and gene names are used. From the germline J gene comes the end of the CDR3, since the read stops 4 residues before it. The chain has TRBV13-3 and TRBJ2-3; maybe TRBD2 (5 bases). Trimming shortened V by 2 bases and J by 0 bases, and 10 bases separated the two germline ends. CDR1 is NNHDY and CDR2 is SYVADS in the germline V gene. CDR3 length: 15 residues. The part of the CDR3 DNA that was read is TGTGCCAGCAGTGAGATCTGGACTAGTGCAGAA. Residues: CASSEIWTSAE. The whole CDR3 region reads CASSEIWTSAETLYF.

This clone was detected only a few times. Gene names are the mouse ones. The sequence runs out 4 residues before the end of the CDR3; the remainder is reconstructed from the germline J gene. The rearrangement uses TRBV13-3 and TRBJ2-7, with 8 bases that match TRBD1. The CDR3 consists of 15 residues. Germline CDR1 and CDR2: NNHDY and SYVADS. The V and J ends lost 3 bases and 0 bases, in that order; junction bases with no gene match: 5. The CDR3 region is CASSGRDRSSYEQYF. CDR3 bases read: TGTGCCAGCAGTGGCCGGGACAGGAGCTCCTAT.

There are many counts of this clone. Gene names are the mouse ones. The read halts 4 residues ahead of the CDR3 end, with the missing end drawn from the germline J gene. This rearrangement joins TRBV1 to TRBJ2-1; 7 bases line up with TRBD1. The CDR3 sequence is 14 residues long. Germline loops: CDR1 NSQYPW, CDR2 LRSPGD (reference sequence). The ends lost 3 bases at V and 3 bases at J; junction bases unmatched: 2. CDR3 in amino acids: CTCSAGQTYAEQFF. CDR3 DNA (partial): TGCACCTGCAGTGCGGGACAGACCTATGCT.

At least ten counts were recorded for this clone. Germline and genes: mouse. The sequenced fragment ends 4 residues before the CDR3 boundary, so the rest is inferred from the germline J gene. The chain has TRBV19 and TRBJ1-2; D call uncertain. The V end lost 3 bases, the J end lost 0 bases, and 3 bases lay between the germline ends. Per germline, CDR1 FNHDT and CDR2 SITEND (reference sequence). This CDR3 has 12 residues. CDR3 sequence reads: CASSNANSDYTF. The CDR3 bases that were read are TGTGCCAGCAGTAATGCAAACTCC.

As concerns this clone: Gene names are mouse gene names. With the read ending 4 residues before the CDR3 end, the germline J gene is used to fill in that end. The same CDR3 arises from other DNA sequences in this sample as well. This chain joins TRBV5 and TRBJ2-1, with TRBD2 matching 8 bases. V dropped 0 bases and J dropped 1; count of bases not matched to a gene: 2. In germline, CDR1 is LGHNA, CDR2 YNLKQL (reference sequence). The CDR3 spans 16 residues. Partial CDR3 DNA: TGTGCCAGCAGCCAAGATTGGGGGGGGAACTATGCT. It codes for CASSQDWGGNYA. The whole CDR3 is CASSQDWGGNYAEQFF.

This clone was counted many times. Any gene name here is a mouse gene name. The read ends 4 residues shy of where the CDR3 ends; the end is completed using the germline J gene. The chain uses TRBV1 and TRBJ2-2; D might be TRBD1 (6 bases). The CDR3 consists of 14 residues. Looked up from germline, CDR1 is NSQYPW and CDR2 is LRSPGD (reference sequence). V was cut by 1 base and J by 4 bases, with 7 bases left in between. The CDR3 sequence: CTCSAAGATGQLYF. The CDR3 DNA, read in part, is TGCACCTGCAGTGCAGCAGGGGCCACCGGG.

In its sample, this clone is medium-sized. Mouse gene names apply. The read terminates 4 residues ahead of where the CDR3 ends, so the germline J gene completes it. This chain joins TRBV5 and TRBJ1-2; D is perhaps TRBD1 (5 bases). V was shortened by 0 bases and J by 1 base, with 9 bases between the two germline ends. The CDR3 consists of 15 residues. CDR1 and CDR2 from the germline V gene are LGHNA and YNLKQL (reference sequence). CDR3 in amino acids: CASSQDPGGNSDYTF. Partial CDR3 DNA: TGTGCCAGCAGCCAAGATCCTGGGGGAAACTCC.

Many counts were recorded for this clone. Any gene name here is a mouse gene name. The part of the CDR3 DNA that was read is TGCACCTGCAGTGAGACAGGGGGCCCCTAT. It codes for CTCSETGGPY. The full CDR3 protein reads CTCSETGGPYEQYF. This sequence joins TRBV1 and TRBJ2-7, with 10 bases fitting TRBD1. The read falls 4 residues short of the CDR3 end, and the missing part is taken from the germline J gene. V was pared by 4 bases and J by 2 bases, with 2 bases of the junction left unmatched. The CDR3 consists of 14 residues. The germline V gene encodes CDR1 NSQYPW and CDR2 LRSPGD (reference sequence). The variable domain in full, with the rest retrieved from reference TRBV1 and TRBJ2-7, is VTLLEQNPRWRLVPRGQAVNLRCILKNSQYPWMSWYQQDLQKQLQWLFTLRSPGDKEVKSLPGADYLATRVTDTELRLQVANMSQGRTLYCTCSETGGPYEQYFGPGTRLTVL.

This clone was seen repeatedly, ten times or more. The gene symbols are mouse symbols. Sequencing ends 4 residues short of the CDR3 end; the germline J gene provides the rest. The gene calls are TRBV13-2 and TRBJ2-1; TRBD2 aligns across 10 bases. CDR3 length: 16 residues. Per germline, CDR1 NNHNN and CDR2 SYGAGS (reference sequence). Germline trimming cut 0 bases from V and 3 bases from J; bases unmatched to any gene: 3. The covered CDR3 bases are TGTGCCAGCGGTGATGCTACTGGGGGGGTCTATGCT. Translation: CASGDATGGVYA. The whole CDR3 protein is CASGDATGGVYAEQFF.